The text below deals with one T cell receptor beta chain. Its antigen is still unknown. No much larger clone exists at a distance of one base, and base qualities are not known. These data are taken from a study of blood T cell repertoires in COVID-19 (dated by TCRdb to 2020 to 2021). Looking at the study overall: Samples from collaborators originated in the United States, Italy and Spain and spanned both the acute and convalescent phases of COVID-19. HLA class I and class II types, where available, came from metadata supplied by the sample provider rather than from assay-based typing. A de-identified subject ID, COVID-19 status, age in years and sex were almost always included in the sample metadata. The dataset comprised deeply sampled blood TCRbeta repertoires from subjects exposed to, actively infected with, or recovered from COVID-19. The repertoires were released in a freely available public database meant as a resource for research on the immune response to SARS-CoV-2. The samples were drawn from the first 160 participants of the ongoing ImmuneRACE study and from 1,200 or so subjects provided by 6 global collaborators. The prospective study material was composed of cDNA or gDNA derived from T cells, B-cell-depleted T cells, or PBMCs. Broad study findings and their caveats: The quantity of clinical and demographic metadata differed by source and by participant and was supplied without curation.

The CDR3 goes from the cysteine to the phenylalanine over 16 residues. Only the CDR3 portion is preserved as DNA: 48 bases, with reading frame beginning at the first base. According to the germline V gene (reference sequence), CDR1 reads MNHEY and CDR2 reads SMNVEV. Unmatched junction bases come to 3, with V trimmed by 1 base and J by 2 bases. TCRbeta CDR3 regions were amplified from genomic DNA using the immunoSEQ Assay, a bias-controlled multiplex PCR. On the authors' methods: The number of nucleated cells in each sample was estimated by amplification of reference gene primers within the assay. To quantify the absolute abundance of each unique TCRbeta CDR3 rearrangement, sequence reads were collapsed and filtered. For each sample, productive Simpson clonality was calculated as the square root of Simpson's diversity index across productive rearrangements. TCRdb re-hosts the immuneACCESS table, in-frame sequences only. Its copies lack some clones; in the studies checked, an unresolved V gene accounts for under half of them, and the cause for the rest is not known. V, J and clone size are taken as reported in that table, and D and trimming were inferred from the DNA itself. The sample table shows 180,000 or so clones, and 80% to 90% are seen once. The ten largest clones take up approximately 10% of the sample.

One collaborating source in Seattle enrolled patients while the patients were actively infected and followed the patients over time throughout the course of disease. The collaborating institutions used their own protocols to collect whole blood in K2EDTA tubes. Collaborator samples were shipped for TCRbeta analysis as frozen whole blood, isolated PBMCs, or DNA extracted from either sample type. The receptor was derived from a woman in her forties with COVID-19, enrolled during active disease. The sequenced material came from peripheral blood. The V and J genes are TRBV27 and TRBJ2-1; TRBD2 fits 9 bases in the junction. The DNA is TGTGCCAGCAGTTTATTTAGCGGGAGTCCCTACAATGAGCAGTTCTTC. It codes for CASSLFSGSPYNEQFF.